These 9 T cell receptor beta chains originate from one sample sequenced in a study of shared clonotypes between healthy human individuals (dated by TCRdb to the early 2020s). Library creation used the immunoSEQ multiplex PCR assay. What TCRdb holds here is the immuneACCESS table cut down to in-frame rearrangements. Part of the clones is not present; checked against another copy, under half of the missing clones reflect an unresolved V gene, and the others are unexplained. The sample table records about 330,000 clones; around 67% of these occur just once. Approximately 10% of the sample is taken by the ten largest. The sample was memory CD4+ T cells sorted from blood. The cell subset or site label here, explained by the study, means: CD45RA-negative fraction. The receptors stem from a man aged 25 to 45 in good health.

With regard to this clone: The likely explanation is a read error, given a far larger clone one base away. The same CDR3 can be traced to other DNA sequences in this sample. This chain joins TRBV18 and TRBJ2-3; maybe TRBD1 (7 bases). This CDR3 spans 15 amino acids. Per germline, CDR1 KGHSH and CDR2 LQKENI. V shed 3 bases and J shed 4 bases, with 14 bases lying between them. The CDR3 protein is CASSPRRGQADTQYF. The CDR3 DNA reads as TGTGCCAGCTCACCGCGGAGGGGGCAAGCAGATACGCAGTATTTT.

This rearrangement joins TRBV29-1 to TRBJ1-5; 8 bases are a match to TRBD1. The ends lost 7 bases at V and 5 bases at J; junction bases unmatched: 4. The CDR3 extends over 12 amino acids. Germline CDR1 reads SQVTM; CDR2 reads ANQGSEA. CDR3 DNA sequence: TGCAGCGCTACGACAGGGGATCAGCCCCAGCATTTT. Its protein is CSATTGDQPQHF.

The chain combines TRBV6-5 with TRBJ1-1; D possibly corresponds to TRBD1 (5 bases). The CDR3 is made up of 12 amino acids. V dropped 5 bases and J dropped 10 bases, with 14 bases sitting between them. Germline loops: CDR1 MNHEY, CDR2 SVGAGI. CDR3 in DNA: TGTGCCAGCAGTCCACGGACATTTGCAGCTTTCTTT. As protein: CASSPRTFAAFF.

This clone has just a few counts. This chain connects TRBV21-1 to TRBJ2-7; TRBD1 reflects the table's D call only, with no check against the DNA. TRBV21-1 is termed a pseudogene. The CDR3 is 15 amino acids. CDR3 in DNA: TGTGCCAGCAGCAAACCAATAACACGCTCCTACGAGCAGTACTTC. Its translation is CASSKPITRSYEQYF.

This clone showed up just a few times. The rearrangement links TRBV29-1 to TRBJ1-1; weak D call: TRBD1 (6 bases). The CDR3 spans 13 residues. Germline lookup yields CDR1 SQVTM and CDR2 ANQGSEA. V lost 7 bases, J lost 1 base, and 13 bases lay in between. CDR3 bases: TGCAGCGCCCGTTCAGGGGAGAACACTGAAGCTTTCTTT. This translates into CSARSGENTEAFF.

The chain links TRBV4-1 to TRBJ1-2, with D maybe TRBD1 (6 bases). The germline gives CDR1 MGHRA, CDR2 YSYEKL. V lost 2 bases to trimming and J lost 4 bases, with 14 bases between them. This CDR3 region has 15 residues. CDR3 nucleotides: TGCGCCAGCAGCCAAACCAGGGGTTTGACCTATGGCTACACCTTC. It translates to CASSQTRGLTYGYTF.

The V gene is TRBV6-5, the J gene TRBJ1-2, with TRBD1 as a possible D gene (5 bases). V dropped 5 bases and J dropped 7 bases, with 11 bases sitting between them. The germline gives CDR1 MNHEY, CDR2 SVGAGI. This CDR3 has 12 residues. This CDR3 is CASSPGTVGYTF. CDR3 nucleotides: TGTGCCAGCAGTCCTGGGACGGTTGGCTACACCTTC.

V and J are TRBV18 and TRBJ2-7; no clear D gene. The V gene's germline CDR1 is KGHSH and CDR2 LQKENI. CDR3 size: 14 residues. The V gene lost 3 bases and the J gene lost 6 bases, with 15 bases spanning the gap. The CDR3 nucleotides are TGTGCCAGCTCACCTCCCGCGCCGGCCCTCGAGCAGTACTTC. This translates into CASSPPAPALEQYF.

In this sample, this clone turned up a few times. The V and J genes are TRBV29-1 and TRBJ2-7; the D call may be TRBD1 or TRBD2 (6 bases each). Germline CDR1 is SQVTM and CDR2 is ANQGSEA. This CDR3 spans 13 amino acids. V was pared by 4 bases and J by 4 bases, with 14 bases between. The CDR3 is CSVGLGGMYEQYF. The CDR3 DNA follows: TGCAGCGTTGGGTTAGGGGGGATGTACGAGCAGTACTTC.